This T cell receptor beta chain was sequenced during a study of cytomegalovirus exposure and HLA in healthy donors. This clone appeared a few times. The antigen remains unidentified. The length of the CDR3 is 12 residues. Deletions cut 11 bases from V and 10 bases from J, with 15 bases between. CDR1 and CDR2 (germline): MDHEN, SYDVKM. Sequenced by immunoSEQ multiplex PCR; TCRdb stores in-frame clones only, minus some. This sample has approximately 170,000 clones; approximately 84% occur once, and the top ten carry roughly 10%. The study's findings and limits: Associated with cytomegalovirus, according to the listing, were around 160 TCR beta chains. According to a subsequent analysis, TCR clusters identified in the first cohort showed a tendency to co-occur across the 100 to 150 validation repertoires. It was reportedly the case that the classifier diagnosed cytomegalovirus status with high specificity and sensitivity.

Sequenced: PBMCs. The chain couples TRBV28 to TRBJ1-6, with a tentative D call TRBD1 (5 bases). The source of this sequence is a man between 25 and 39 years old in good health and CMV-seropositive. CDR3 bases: TGTGCCCTTGGCGGGGGAAGATCACCCCTCCACTTT. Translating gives CALGGGRSPLHF.